These 22 T cell receptor beta chains originate from one sample sequenced in a study of blood T cell repertoires in COVID-19. TCRdb's table, derived via immunoSEQ multiplex PCR, lists solely in-frame clones and lacks some. The sample records some 390,000 clones, roughly nine tenths being singletons. Material: PBMCs or T cells enriched from blood (not recorded which). All receptors come from a man aged 25 to 40 who had recovered from COVID-19.

The chain is built from TRBV30 and TRBJ1-4, with D possibly TRBD1 on 6 matching bases. The CDR3 has 11 amino acids. Germline assignment: CDR1 GTSNPN and CDR2 SVGIG (reference sequence). CDR3 DNA: TGTGTGGGGGCATCGTATGAAAAACTGTTTTTT. Translated, it gives CVGASYEKLFF.

V is TRBV27 and J is TRBJ2-7; tentatively, D is TRBD1 (6 bases). This CDR3 has 14 residues. Germline V gene data show CDR1 as MNHEY and CDR2 as SMNVEV (reference sequence). V dropped 5 bases and J dropped 4 bases, with 15 bases sitting between them. CDR3 nucleotide sequence: TGTGCCAGCAGTCCCACAGGGATAGATTACGAGCAGTACTTC. Encoded protein: CASSPTGIDYEQYF.

V and J are TRBV27 and TRBJ1-2; tentative D call: TRBD1 (5 bases). This CDR3 contains 13 residues. From germline, CDR1 is MNHEY and CDR2 SMNVEV (reference sequence). Between the trimmed V and J ends, which lost 2 bases and 5 bases, there was a span of 9 bases. Here the CDR3 DNA reads TGTGCCAGCAGTTTAGGGAGGGGATATGGCTACACCTTC. Its protein product is CASSLGRGYGYTF.

The CDR3 is CASSSIRVQPQHF. CDR3 DNA sequence: TGTGCCAGCAGTTCCATCCGGGTTCAGCCCCAGCATTTT. The chain uses TRBV12-3 or TRBV12-4 and TRBJ1-5, with unresolved D. The CDR3 runs to 13 residues. Trimming left V 4 bases short and J 6 bases short, with 10 bases between.

V is TRBV19 and J is TRBJ2-1; the D gene is possibly TRBD1 (6 bases). With 8 bases removed from V and 8 bases from J, the gap between germline ends came to 16 bases. Germline assignment: CDR1 LNHDA and CDR2 SQIVND (reference sequence). This CDR3 region has 13 residues. This CDR3 reads CASEVQTGDEQFF. The CDR3, as DNA: TGTGCCAGTGAAGTACAGACAGGCGATGAGCAGTTCTTC.

J is TRBJ2-1 and V is TRBV5-6, with 14 positions matching TRBD2. Germline lookup yields CDR1 SGHDT and CDR2 YYEEEE. This CDR3 has 15 residues. Germline trimming cut 3 bases from V and 9 bases from J; bases unmatched to any gene: 5. This chain's CDR3 is CASSSGTSGSVEQFF. CDR3 nucleotide sequence: TGTGCCAGCAGCTCCGGGACTAGCGGGAGCGTTGAGCAGTTCTTC.

The genes are TRBV7-9 and TRBJ1-1, with TRBD1 matching 9 bases. In germline, CDR1 is SEHNR, CDR2 FQNEAQ (reference sequence). J gave up 1 base and V 1 base, and 7 bases lay outside the gene matches. The CDR3 covers 17 residues. CDR3 protein: CASSLGTGDPTNTEAFF. CDR3 bases: TGTGCCAGCAGCTTAGGGACAGGGGACCCTACGAACACTGAAGCTTTCTTT. Supplemented by reference TRBV7-9 and TRBJ1-1, the full variable domain reads DTGVSQNPRHKITKRGQNVTFRCDPISEHNRLYWYRQTLGQGPEFLTYFQNEAQLEKSRLLSDRFSAERPKGSFSTLEIQRTEQGDSAMYLCASSLGTGDPTNTEAFFGQGTRLTVV.

This clone came up once. V usage is TRBV25-1 and J usage is TRBJ2-3; possibly TRBD1 for D (5 bases). Trimming took 6 bases from V and 1 from J, leaving 17 bases between them. CDR1 is MGHDK, CDR2 SYGVNS, per germline. This CDR3 has 16 amino acids. CDR3 loop: CASRPAQVKGTDTQYF. The DNA of the CDR3 is TGTGCCAGCAGACCCGCACAGGTGAAGGGCACAGATACGCAGTATTTT.

The chain uses TRBV19 and TRBJ2-1, with 14 nucleotides matching TRBD2. Germline loops: CDR1 LNHDA, CDR2 SQIVND (reference sequence). This CDR3 comprises 13 residues. V lost 10 bases, J lost 6 bases, and 2 bases stayed unmatched. The CDR3 region has the DNA TGTGCCACTGGGACTAGCGGGAGCAATGAGCAGTTCTTC. It codes for CATGTSGSNEQFF.

This chain links TRBV3-1 (or the pseudogene TRBV3-2) with TRBJ2-1, with 11 bases matching TRBD2. Germline CDR1 and CDR2: LGHDT and YNNKEL (reference sequence). J lost 8 bases, V lost 1 base, and 13 bases had no gene match. The CDR3 totals 18 residues. The CDR3 here is CASSQVLAGGPNVDEQFF. CDR3 DNA: TGTGCCAGCAGCCAAGTTTTAGCGGGAGGGCCGAATGTTGATGAGCAGTTCTTC.

The J gene is TRBJ1-5, the V gene TRBV3-1 (or the pseudogene TRBV3-2); D ambiguous. This CDR3 has 13 amino acids. Trimming shortened V by 2 bases and J by 2 bases, and 4 bases separated the two germline ends. CDR1 and CDR2 from the germline V gene are LGHDT and YNNKEL (reference sequence). The CDR3 protein is CASSQLGNQPQHF. For the CDR3, the DNA is TGTGCCAGCAGCCAACTTGGCAATCAGCCCCAGCATTTT.

This chain links TRBV5-5 with TRBJ2-7; no reliable D call. The CDR3 is 14 amino acids. The V gene's germline CDR1 is SGHKS and CDR2 YYEKEE (reference sequence). Between the trimmed V and J ends, which lost 4 bases and 3 bases, there was a span of 14 bases. This CDR3 is CASSPARQFYEQYF. DNA of the CDR3: TGTGCCAGCAGCCCGGCGCGGCAGTTCTACGAGCAGTACTTC.

This clone occurred once. The chain carries TRBV19 and TRBJ2-3; TRBD2 agrees at 13 bases. The CDR3 is made up of 17 amino acids. V trimming: 7 bases; J trimming: 5 bases; junction bases outside the gene matches: 12. In germline, CDR1 is LNHDA, CDR2 SQIVND (reference sequence). CDR3 protein: CASTPFGLAGELDTQYF. As DNA, the CDR3 is TGTGCCAGTACTCCATTCGGACTAGCGGGAGAGCTAGATACGCAGTATTTT. The full variable domain, completed using reference TRBV19 and TRBJ2-3, is DGGITQSPKYLFRKEGQNVTLSCEQNLNHDAMYWYRQDPGQGLRLIYYSQIVNDFQKGDIAEGYSVSREKKESFPLTVTSAQKNPTAFYLCASTPFGLAGELDTQYFGPGTRLTVL.

The chain is built from TRBV11-2 and TRBJ2-7; D unresolved. V was trimmed by 5 bases and J by 7 bases, leaving 15 bases between them. The CDR3 loop spans 13 amino acids. The V gene's germline CDR1 is SGHAT and CDR2 FQNNGV. The CDR3 here is CASSPYDTREQYF. CDR3 nucleotide sequence: TGTGCCAGCAGCCCATACGACACTCGGGAGCAGTACTTC.

As for this clone: This same CDR3 is encoded by further DNA sequences in the sample. The chain is built from TRBV28 and TRBJ2-7; no definite D call. This CDR3 spans 13 amino acids. Germline CDR1 MDHEN, CDR2 SYDVKM. The V end was cut by 3 bases, the J end by 2 bases, with 8 bases between. DNA for the CDR3: TGTGCCAGCAGTTTTGGGCAGACCTACGAGCAGTACTTC. Translation gives CASSFGQTYEQYF.

The chain carries TRBV6-1 and TRBJ2-3, with D possibly matching TRBD2 (6 bases). This CDR3 comprises 14 residues. Trimming took off 2 bases at V and 7 bases at J, with 13 bases between the two ends. Germline V lookup: CDR1 MNHNS, CDR2 SASEGT. CDR3 sequence (DNA): TGTGCCAGCAGTGAAAAAGCCGGAGGGAATACGCAGTATTTT. Translation gives CASSEKAGGNTQYF.

The rearrangement links TRBV11-2 to TRBJ2-2, with 7 bases that match TRBD1. The CDR3 sequence is 17 residues long. Trimming removed 0 bases from V and 0 bases from J; junction bases left unmatched: 4. Germline V gene data show CDR1 as SGHAT and CDR2 as FQNNGV. CDR3 DNA sequence: TGTGCCAGCAGCTTAGATCAGGGGACAGCGAACACCGGGGAGCTGTTTTTT. It yields the protein CASSLDQGTANTGELFF.

This sequence joins TRBV3-1 (or the pseudogene TRBV3-2) and TRBJ1-5, with D unresolved. Germline V gene sequence: CDR1 LGHDT, CDR2 YNNKEL (reference sequence). The ends were cut back, 0 bases at V and 6 bases at J, with 9 bases in the middle. CDR3 length: 14 amino acids. The CDR3 sequence is CASSQDHSRQPQHF. DNA of the CDR3: TGTGCCAGCAGCCAAGATCACTCGCGTCAGCCCCAGCATTTT.

V usage is TRBV2 and J usage is TRBJ1-1; D ambiguous. CDR1 SNHLY and CDR2 FYNNEI come from the germline V gene. V gave up 7 bases and J gave up 3 bases, with 12 bases separating them. The CDR3 loop spans 13 amino acids. The CDR3 bases are TGTGCCAGCATCTCGCTGAGGGACACTGAAGCTTTCTTT. It is translated as CASISLRDTEAFF.

The chain links TRBV29-1 to TRBJ2-2; maybe TRBD1 (5 bases). Germline CDR1 SQVTM, CDR2 ANQGSEA. There are 13 residues in the CDR3. V lost 7 bases and J 0 bases, leaving 9 bases between the germline ends. For the CDR3, the DNA is TGCAGCGGAAGGGGATCGAACACCGGGGAGCTGTTTTTT. This sequence encodes CSGRGSNTGELFF.

This clone was recorded a few times. J is TRBJ1-2 and V is TRBV6-1; 7 positions agree with TRBD1. The CDR3 sequence is 15 residues long. CDR1 is MNHNS, CDR2 SASEGT, per germline. The junction had 5 bases not matched to a gene; V was cut back by 2 bases and J by 2 bases. The CDR3 here is CASSELTGENYGYTF. DNA of the CDR3: TGTGCCAGCAGTGAACTAACAGGGGAGAACTATGGCTACACCTTC.

V is TRBV10-3 and J is TRBJ1-1; 9 nucleotides agree with TRBD1. J was trimmed by 6 bases and V by 2 bases; bases with no gene match: 7. Germline loops: CDR1 ENHRY, CDR2 SYGVKD. CDR3 length: 15 residues. For the CDR3, the DNA is TGTGCCATCAGTGAGCCCCGGGACAGGGCCCCTGAAGCTTTCTTT. Translating it yields CAISEPRDRAPEAFF.